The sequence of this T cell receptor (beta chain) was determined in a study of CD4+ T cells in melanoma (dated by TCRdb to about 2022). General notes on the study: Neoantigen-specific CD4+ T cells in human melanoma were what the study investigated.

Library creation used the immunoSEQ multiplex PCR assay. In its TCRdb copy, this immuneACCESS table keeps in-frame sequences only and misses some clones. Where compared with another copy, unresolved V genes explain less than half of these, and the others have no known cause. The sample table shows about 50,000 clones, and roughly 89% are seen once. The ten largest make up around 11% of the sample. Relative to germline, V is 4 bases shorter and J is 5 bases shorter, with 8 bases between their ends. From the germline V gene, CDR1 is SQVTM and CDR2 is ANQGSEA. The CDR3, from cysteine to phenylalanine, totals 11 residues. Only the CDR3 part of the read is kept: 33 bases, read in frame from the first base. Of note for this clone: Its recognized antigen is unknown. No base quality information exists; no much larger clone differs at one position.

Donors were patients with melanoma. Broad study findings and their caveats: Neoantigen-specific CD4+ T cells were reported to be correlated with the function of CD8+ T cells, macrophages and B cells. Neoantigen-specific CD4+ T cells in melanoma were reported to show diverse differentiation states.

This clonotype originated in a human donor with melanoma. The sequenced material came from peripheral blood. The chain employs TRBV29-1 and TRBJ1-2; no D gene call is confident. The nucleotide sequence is TGCAGCGTTGGAGAGATTTATGGCTACACCTTC. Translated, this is CSVGEIYGYTF.